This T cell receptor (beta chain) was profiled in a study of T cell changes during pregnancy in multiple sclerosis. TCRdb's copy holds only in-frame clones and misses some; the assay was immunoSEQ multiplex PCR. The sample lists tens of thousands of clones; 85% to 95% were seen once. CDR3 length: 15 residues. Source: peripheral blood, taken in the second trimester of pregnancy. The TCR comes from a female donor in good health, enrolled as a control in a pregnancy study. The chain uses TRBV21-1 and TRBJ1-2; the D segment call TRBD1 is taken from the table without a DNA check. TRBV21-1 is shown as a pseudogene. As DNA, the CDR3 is TGTGCCAGCAGCAAGTCCGGACAGGGGGACTATGGCTACACCTTC. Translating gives CASSKSGQGDYGYTF.